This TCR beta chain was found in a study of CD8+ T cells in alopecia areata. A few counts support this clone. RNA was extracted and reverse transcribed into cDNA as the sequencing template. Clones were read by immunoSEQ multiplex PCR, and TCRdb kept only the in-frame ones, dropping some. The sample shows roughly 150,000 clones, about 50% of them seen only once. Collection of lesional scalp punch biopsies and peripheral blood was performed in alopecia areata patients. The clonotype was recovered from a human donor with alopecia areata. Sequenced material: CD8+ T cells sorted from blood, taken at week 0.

The CDR3: CASSLRGSFANTGELFF. DNA for the CDR3: TGTGCCAGCAGCTTAAGGGGGAGTTTCGCGAACACCGGGGAGCTGTTTTTT. The genes are TRBV7-8 and TRBJ2-2; D perhaps matches TRBD1 (6 bases). V lost 2 bases and J 0 bases, leaving 13 bases between the germline ends. This CDR3 has 17 residues. The germline V gene encodes CDR1 SGHVS and CDR2 FQNEAQ.